Each of the 19 T cell receptor beta chains below was sequenced from the same sample in a study of blood T cell repertoires in COVID-19. Libraries were prepared by immunoSEQ multiplex PCR; TCRdb keeps only in-frame clonotypes and omits some of them. The sample includes a few hundred thousand clones, about 85% seen only once; the top ten take about 4.1%. The sequenced material came from peripheral blood. The receptor source for this set is a man between 60 and 75 years old who had recovered from COVID-19.

The gene calls are TRBV7-2 and TRBJ2-3; D is uncertain. Germline-derived CDR1 and CDR2 are SGHTA and FQGNSA. The germline V and J ends were trimmed by 5 bases and 4 bases, with 10 bases remaining between them. The CDR3 totals 13 residues. The CDR3 nucleotides are TGTGCCAGCAGCCCCCGTGTCCCAGATACGCAGTATTTT. Its translation: CASSPRVPDTQYF.

The rearrangement links TRBV7-3 to TRBJ2-5, with TRBD2 identical over 10 bases. CDR3 length: 16 amino acids. With 5 bases clipped from V and 4 bases from J, the junction kept 10 bases outside the gene matches. CDR1 is SGHTA and CDR2 is FQGTGA in the germline V gene. CDR3 DNA: TGTGCCAGCAGCCCCGGGGAGCGGGGGGGCCGAGAGACCCAGTACTTC. As protein: CASSPGERGGRETQYF.

This sequence joins TRBV5-1 and TRBJ2-5, with TRBD2 identical over 8 bases. V lost 7 bases, J lost 5 bases, and 16 bases stayed unmatched. The germline CDR1 and CDR2 sequences are SGHRS and YFSETQ. The CDR3 is 16 amino acids. CDR3 protein: CASLRAGGHHGETQYF. CDR3 in DNA: TGCGCCAGCCTCAGGGCGGGGGGACACCACGGGGAGACCCAGTACTTC.

The genes are TRBV5-8 and TRBJ1-4; 12 positions match TRBD1. There are 17 residues in the CDR3. The ends lost 4 bases at V and 4 bases at J; junction bases unmatched: 8. Looked up from germline, CDR1 is SGHTS and CDR2 is YDEGEE. DNA for the CDR3: TGTGCCAGCAGCCGCCGGGACAGGGGGCTGAGTAATGAAAAACTGTTTTTT. Translated, it gives CASSRRDRGLSNEKLFF.

The V gene is TRBV7-8, the J gene TRBJ2-3; 7 bases agree with TRBD2. Germline CDR1 is SGHVS and CDR2 is FQNEAQ. J lost 2 bases, V lost 3 bases, and 8 bases had no gene match. The CDR3 contains 16 residues. CDR3 protein: CASSLLEAGLTDTQYF. The CDR3 DNA follows: TGTGCCAGCAGCTTGCTAGAAGCGGGGCTCACAGATACGCAGTATTTT.

The rearrangement uses TRBV9 and TRBJ2-7, with 8 bases aligning to TRBD2. The CDR3 is made up of 14 amino acids. V lost 4 bases, J lost 6 bases, and 9 bases stayed unmatched. Germline loops: CDR1 SGDLS, CDR2 YYNGEE. CDR3 in amino acids: CASSIHGGAPEQYF. The DNA for the CDR3 is TGTGCCAGCAGCATTCACGGGGGGGCCCCCGAGCAGTACTTC. Based on the CDR3 plus reference TRBV9 and TRBJ2-7, the full variable domain is DSGVTQTPKHLITATGQRVTLRCSPRSGDLSVYWYQQSLDQGLQFLIQYYNGEERAKGNILERFSAQQFPDLHSELNLSSLELGDSALYFCASSIHGGAPEQYFGPGTRLTVT.

V is TRBV2 and J is TRBJ2-1; D is perhaps TRBD1 (5 bases). Germline V gene lookup returns CDR1 SNHLY and CDR2 FYNNEI. This CDR3 spans 14 amino acids. V shed 6 bases and J shed 2 bases, with 11 bases lying between them. The DNA for the CDR3 is TGTGCCAGCAGACCACCGACAGCCTACAATGAGCAGTTCTTC. It is translated as CASRPPTAYNEQFF.

There are a few counts of this clone. CDR3 in amino acids: CAWSGIMRGSSPLHF. DNA of the CDR3: TGTGCCTGGAGTGGGATAATGAGGGGGAGTTCACCCCTCCACTTT. The chain carries TRBV30 and TRBJ1-6; tentatively, D is TRBD1 (6 bases). The CDR3 runs to 15 residues. Germline V gene data show CDR1 as GTSNPN and CDR2 as SVGIG (reference sequence). V was shortened by 1 base and J by 9 bases, with 16 bases between the two germline ends.

The chain links TRBV5-1 to TRBJ2-7; tentatively, D is TRBD1 (6 bases). V lost 0 bases, J lost 3 bases, and 10 bases lay in between. The germline CDR1 and CDR2 sequences are SGHRS and YFSETQ. This CDR3 is 14 amino acids long. The CDR3 nucleotides are TGCGCCAGCAGCTTGGCAGGGGATAGCTACGAGCAGTACTTC. Amino acid sequence: CASSLAGDSYEQYF. The whole variable domain, remainder taken from reference TRBV5-1 and TRBJ2-7, is KAGVTQTPRYLIKTRGQQVTLSCSPISGHRSVSWYQQTPGQGLQFLFEYFSETQRNKGNFPGRFSGRQFSNSRSEMNVSTLELGDSALYLCASSLAGDSYEQYFGPGTRLTVT.

The rearrangement links TRBV9 to TRBJ1-2, with TRBD1 identical over 7 bases. This CDR3 has 15 amino acids. CDR1 is SGDLS and CDR2 is YYNGEE in the germline V gene. The junction had 9 bases not matched to a gene; V was cut back by 4 bases and J by 3 bases. This chain's CDR3 is CASSPGQDRYYGYTF. CDR3 coding DNA: TGTGCCAGCAGCCCCGGACAGGATCGGTACTATGGCTACACCTTC.

The V and J genes are TRBV30 and TRBJ2-7, with 7 positions matching TRBD1. The CDR3 is made up of 11 amino acids. In germline, CDR1 is GTSNPN, CDR2 SVGIG (reference sequence). V dropped 3 bases and J dropped 6; count of bases not matched to a gene: 2. The CDR3 DNA reads TGTGCCTGGAGACAGGGGATCGAGCAGTACTTC. Its protein product is CAWRQGIEQYF.

The CDR3 sequence is CASSPLGQGGNQPQHF. In DNA form, the CDR3 reads TGTGCCAGCTCACCACTCGGACAGGGGGGAAATCAGCCCCAGCATTTT. This chain joins TRBV18 and TRBJ1-5, with TRBD1 identical over 10 bases. The CDR3 runs to 16 residues. The J segment lost 4 bases and the V segment lost 1 base, leaving 4 bases of the junction unmatched. Germline loops: CDR1 KGHSH, CDR2 LQKENI. The full variable domain, completed using reference TRBV18 and TRBJ1-5, is NAGVMQNPRHLVRRRGQEARLRCSPMKGHSHVYWYRQLPEEGLKFMVYLQKENIIDESGMPKERFSAEFPKEGPSILRIQQVVRGDSAAYFCASSPLGQGGNQPQHFGDGTRLSIL.

V and J are TRBV7-2 and TRBJ2-5, with 11 bases identical to TRBD1. Germline lookup yields CDR1 SGHTA and CDR2 FQGNSA. The CDR3 has 15 residues. J gave up 4 bases and V 8 bases, and 9 bases lay outside the gene matches. The CDR3, as DNA: TGTGCCAGCCTTAAGGACAGGGGGCGCGGAGAGACCCAGTACTTC. Its protein product is CASLKDRGRGETQYF.

The rearrangement uses TRBV2 and TRBJ2-3, with D perhaps TRBD1 (7 bases). V was cut by 8 bases and J by 5 bases, with 20 bases left in between. The CDR3 contains 15 residues. From germline, CDR1 is SNHLY and CDR2 FYNNEI. This CDR3 reads CASPERRGQEDTQYF. In DNA, the CDR3 is TGTGCCAGCCCCGAGAGGAGGGGGCAGGAAGATACGCAGTATTTT.

The rearrangement links TRBV1 to TRBJ1-4; TRBD1 was called by the table and not checked on the DNA. TRBV1 is marked as a pseudogene. The CDR3 sequence is 15 residues long. The CDR3 nucleotides are TGCACCAGCAGCCAAGATAGAGCCAGGGATGAAAAACTGTTTTTT. Its translation is CTSSQDRARDEKLFF.

The rearrangement uses TRBV5-5 and TRBJ2-2; D remains unclear. V was pared by 1 base and J by 6 bases, with 7 bases between. The CDR3 loop spans 13 amino acids. Germline CDR1 and CDR2: SGHKS and YYEKEE (reference sequence). CDR3 loop: CASSLSRSGELFF. The CDR3 DNA reads TGTGCCAGCAGCTTGTCGAGGTCCGGGGAGCTGTTTTTT.

The chain uses TRBV5-1 and TRBJ2-7; TRBD2 aligns across 13 bases. The CDR3 loop spans 15 amino acids. The V and J ends lost 4 bases and 5 bases, in that order; junction bases with no gene match: 6. CDR1 and CDR2 (germline): SGHRS, YFSETQ. The CDR3 here is CASSRGLAGFDEQYF. CDR3 coding DNA: TGCGCCAGCAGCAGGGGACTAGCGGGGTTCGACGAGCAGTACTTC.

The rearrangement joins TRBV7-6 to TRBJ2-2; 11 bases line up with TRBD2. CDR1 is SGHVS, CDR2 FNYEAQ, per germline. Trimming cost V 5 bases and J 6 bases; bases outside gene matches: 2. The CDR3 contains 14 residues. CDR3 loop: CASSLSGGAGELFF. DNA of the CDR3: TGTGCCAGCAGCCTTAGCGGGGGGGCCGGGGAGCTGTTTTTT.

V usage is TRBV5-1 and J usage is TRBJ2-7, with no clear D. This CDR3 has 14 residues. Germline CDR1 reads SGHRS; CDR2 reads YFSETQ. The V end was cut by 4 bases, the J end by 0 bases, with 11 bases between. In DNA form, the CDR3 reads TGCGCCAGCAGCCCGGGTCCAAGCTCCTACGAGCAGTACTTC. Translation gives CASSPGPSSYEQYF.